This T cell receptor beta chain is from a study of blood T cell repertoires in COVID-19. Study information: Sites in the United States, Italy and Spain provided acute and convalescent COVID-19 samples. The cDNA or gDNA used as material had been derived from T cells, B-cell-depleted T cells, or PBMCs.

As processed by the authors: From reference gene primer amplification, estimates of nucleated cell counts were derived. Here immunoSEQ multiplex PCR was the method, and the copy in TCRdb shows in-frame clones only, minus some. D and trimming were read from the DNA, whereas the V and J calls and clone size are those reported in that table. The data show 150,000 to 200,000 clones, with 84% seen just once and 13% to 15% held by the top ten. CDR1 and CDR2 (germline): MNHEY, SVGAGI. This CDR3 contains 15 residues. V lost 0 bases, J lost 1 base, and 9 bases lay in between. This clone was seen only a few times.

This rearrangement joins TRBV6-5 to TRBJ1-1; tentatively, D is TRBD1 (6 bases). This TCR was recovered from a man between 18 and 35 years old with active or convalescent COVID-19. The specimen was peripheral blood. The chain's CDR3 is CASSYSRGGNTEAFF. For the CDR3, the DNA is TGTGCCAGCAGTTACTCGAGAGGGGGGAACACTGAAGCTTTCTTT.